Shown below are 21 T cell receptor beta chains from a single sample sequenced in a study of blood T cell repertoires in COVID-19. Sequencing was performed with immunoSEQ multiplex PCR; in TCRdb, only in-frame clones are kept and a portion is missing. This sample has some 150,000 clones, with 75% to 85% found just once. The sample taken for sequencing was peripheral blood. The receptors here all came from a woman between 45 and 60 years old in a cohort sampled during active or convalescent COVID-19.

This chain uses TRBV7-8 with TRBJ1-1; a possible D gene is TRBD1 (5 bases). The CDR3 is 14 amino acids. CDR1 is SGHVS, CDR2 FQNEAQ, per germline. V was trimmed by 4 bases and J by 5 bases, leaving 14 bases between them. CDR3 region: CASSWRGGGTEAFF. In DNA form, the CDR3 reads TGTGCCAGCAGCTGGAGGGGTGGGGGGACTGAAGCTTTCTTT.

The chain joins TRBV29-1 to TRBJ1-2; tentatively, D is TRBD1 (6 bases). In germline, CDR1 is SQVTM, CDR2 ANQGSEA. V lost 7 bases, J lost 9 bases, and 15 bases lay in between. This CDR3 has 11 residues. As DNA, the CDR3 is TGCAGCGGGAATTCACAGGGACGCTACACCTTC. This codes for CSGNSQGRYTF.

V is TRBV2 and J is TRBJ1-1, with 7 bases identical to TRBD1. Germline V CDR1 and CDR2: SNHLY, FYNNEI. Trimming removed 6 bases from V and 3 bases from J; junction bases left unmatched: 10. CDR3 length: 15 amino acids. The CDR3 DNA reads as TGTGCCAGCAGGGAGAGACAGGGCGGATACACTGAAGCTTTCTTT. Encoded protein: CASRERQGGYTEAFF. Full variable domain (rest looked up from reference TRBV2 and TRBJ1-1): EPEVTQTPSHQVTQMGQEVILRCVPISNHLYFYWYRQILGQKVEFLVSFYNNEISEKSEIFDDQFSVERPDGSNFTLKIRSTKLEDSAMYFCASRERQGGYTEAFFGQGTRLTVV.

This clone came up once. This sequence joins TRBV27 and TRBJ2-2; possibly TRBD1 for D (6 bases). The CDR3 has 17 residues. CDR1 is MNHEY, CDR2 SMNVEV, per germline (reference sequence). Trimming shortened V by 5 bases and J by 0 bases, and 16 bases separated the two germline ends. In DNA, the CDR3 is TGTGCCAGCAGTGATCAAAAAGGGGGACCGAACACCGGGGAGCTGTTTTTT. It yields the protein CASSDQKGGPNTGELFF.

A single count supports this clone. The chain recombines TRBV5-6 with TRBJ2-3, with 8 positions matching TRBD2. V shed 2 bases, J shed 1 base, and the junction held 6 bases outside the gene matches. The germline CDR1 and CDR2 sequences are SGHDT and YYEEEE. The CDR3 spans 16 residues. The CDR3 bases are TGTGCCAGCAGCTTTAGGAGCGGGGGTCGCACAGATACGCAGTATTTT. Translated, it gives CASSFRSGGRTDTQYF.

The chain carries TRBV27 and TRBJ2-5; a possible D gene is TRBD2 (6 bases). Germline-derived CDR1 and CDR2 are MNHEY and SMNVEV (reference sequence). The CDR3 is 16 residues long. Trimming removed 7 bases at V and 5 bases at J, with 23 bases between. CDR3 in DNA: TGTGCCAGCAAGTCCCTCGGGACTCTTTTTATGGAGACCCAGTACTTC. Translating gives CASKSLGTLFMETQYF.

This clone was found many times. CDR3 sequence (DNA): TGTGCCACCAGCAGAGATAGGCAGGTAGAAAAACTGTTTTTT. Protein product: CATSRDRQVEKLFF. The chain recombines TRBV15 with TRBJ1-4, with D unclear. V lost 0 bases and J lost 8, with 10 bases in between. Germline V CDR1 and CDR2: LNHNV, YYDKDF (reference sequence). This CDR3 region has 14 residues.

This chain uses TRBV27 with TRBJ2-7, with D possibly matching TRBD1 (6 bases). This CDR3 region has 14 residues. Germline lookup yields CDR1 MNHEY and CDR2 SMNVEV (reference sequence). V dropped 5 bases and J dropped 0 bases, with 11 bases sitting between them. The chain's CDR3 is CASSIIQGSYEQYF. In DNA form, the CDR3 reads TGTGCCAGCAGTATAATACAGGGCTCCTACGAGCAGTACTTC.

The J gene is TRBJ1-4, the V gene TRBV24-1, with 7 bases that match TRBD1. Germline V gene sequence: CDR1 KGHDR, CDR2 SFDVKD. The CDR3 covers 14 residues. With V trimmed by 6 bases and J by 5 bases, 5 bases remained unmatched. The CDR3 loop reads CATSPQGTNEKLFF. The CDR3 DNA reads as TGTGCCACCAGTCCACAGGGGACAAATGAAAAACTGTTTTTT.

V and J are TRBV18 and TRBJ2-2; D perhaps matches TRBD1 (6 bases). The germline V gene encodes CDR1 KGHSH and CDR2 LQKENI. The V end was cut by 4 bases, the J end by 4 bases, with 13 bases between. This CDR3 region has 15 residues. The CDR3 bases are TGTGCCAGCTCACTGTTCTCACAGGGCACCGGGGAGCTGTTTTTT. Amino acids: CASSLFSQGTGELFF.

This chain uses TRBV7-9 with TRBJ2-1; D possibly corresponds to TRBD1 (5 bases). CDR3 length: 16 residues. The germline V and J ends were trimmed by 5 bases and 8 bases, with 22 bases remaining between them. Looked up from germline, CDR1 is SEHNR and CDR2 is FQNEAQ (reference sequence). Here the CDR3 reads CASSAPPGQINDEQFF. The CDR3 nucleotides are TGTGCCAGCAGCGCACCCCCCGGACAAATTAACGATGAGCAGTTCTTC.

The rearrangement joins TRBV12-5 to TRBJ1-5, with D maybe TRBD1 (5 bases). Germline CDR1 and CDR2: LGHNT and FRNRAP. V lost 3 bases, J lost 2 bases, and 17 bases lay in between. This CDR3 spans 17 amino acids. CDR3 region: CASGFRVYQGGNQPQHF. In DNA form, the CDR3 reads TGTGCTAGTGGTTTTCGGGTCTACCAAGGGGGCAATCAGCCCCAGCATTTT.

Here the CDR3 reads CASSLGGLAQETQYF. The CDR3 nucleotides are TGCGCCAGCAGCTTGGGTGGACTAGCCCAAGAGACCCAGTACTTC. V and J are TRBV5-1 and TRBJ2-5, with 8 bases lining up with TRBD2. Per germline, CDR1 SGHRS and CDR2 YFSETQ. This CDR3 is built from 15 residues. Germline trimming cut 0 bases from V and 1 base from J; bases unmatched to any gene: 2. The full variable domain, with the rest looked up from reference TRBV5-1 and TRBJ2-5, is KAGVTQTPRYLIKTRGQQVTLSCSPISGHRSVSWYQQTPGQGLQFLFEYFSETQRNKGNFPGRFSGRQFSNSRSEMNVSTLELGDSALYLCASSLGGLAQETQYFGPGTRLLVL.

The chain is built from TRBV10-3 and TRBJ1-4; TRBD1 matches at 9 bases. Trimming took 6 bases from V and 7 from J; bases not matched to a gene: 9. CDR1 and CDR2 from the germline V gene are ENHRY and SYGVKD. CDR3 length: 15 amino acids. The CDR3 reads CAISPGQGSGEKLFF. DNA for the CDR3: TGTGCCATCAGCCCTGGACAGGGGTCAGGTGAAAAACTGTTTTTT.

As regards this clone: An end of the junction does not agree with germline; a read error may underlie this. V usage is TRBV2 and J usage is TRBJ1-3, with D maybe TRBD1 (6 bases). Germline V lookup: CDR1 SNHLY, CDR2 FYNNEI. CDR3 length: 14 residues. CDR3 DNA sequence: TGTGCCAGCAGGGAAGGACAGTCTGGAAACACCATATATTTT. Protein sequence: CASREGQSGNTIYF.

The chain couples TRBV19 to TRBJ2-1, with 10 bases that match TRBD2. Trimming at V came to 6 bases and at J to 10 bases, leaving 12 bases not matched to a gene. Germline assignment: CDR1 LNHDA and CDR2 SQIVND (reference sequence). The CDR3 is 15 amino acids. The CDR3 DNA follows: TGTGCCAGTAGGGCTAGCGGGGGCTCGGCCGGGGAGCAGTTCTTC. This sequence encodes CASRASGGSAGEQFF.

V and J are TRBV19 and TRBJ2-3, with TRBD2 identical over 10 bases. Germline V gene lookup returns CDR1 LNHDA and CDR2 SQIVND (reference sequence). This CDR3 has 15 amino acids. The V gene end was trimmed by 6 bases and the J gene end by 5 bases; junction bases not matched to a gene: 8. As DNA, the CDR3 is TGTGCCAGTAGCCGTAGCGGGGGGCCCAAAGATACGCAGTATTTT. Residues: CASSRSGGPKDTQYF.

This clone was seen more than once but under ten times. V usage is TRBV27 and J usage is TRBJ2-3; D possibly corresponds to TRBD2 (6 bases). Trimming left V 8 bases short and J 4 bases short, with 16 bases between. Germline loops: CDR1 MNHEY, CDR2 SMNVEV (reference sequence). This CDR3 region has 14 residues. The chain's CDR3 is CASGPSGVSDTQYF. Here the CDR3 DNA reads TGTGCCAGCGGGCCATCGGGGGTGTCAGATACGCAGTATTTT.

This chain connects TRBV18 to TRBJ2-5, with 7 bases lining up with TRBD1. This CDR3 is built from 16 residues. J lost 4 bases, V lost 0 bases, and 8 bases had no gene match. Germline V gene lookup returns CDR1 KGHSH and CDR2 LQKENI. The CDR3 here is CASSPPKTGLGETQYF. The CDR3 DNA is TGTGCCAGCTCACCACCCAAGACAGGGTTAGGAGAGACCCAGTACTTC. Full variable domain (outside the CDR3, taken from reference TRBV18 and TRBJ2-5): NAGVMQNPRHLVRRRGQEARLRCSPMKGHSHVYWYRQLPEEGLKFMVYLQKENIIDESGMPKERFSAEFPKEGPSILRIQQVVRGDSAAYFCASSPPKTGLGETQYFGPGTRLLVL.

This clone was found once. This rearrangement joins TRBV6-5 to TRBJ2-1; 7 bases match TRBD2. The V and J ends lost 8 bases and 7 bases, in that order; junction bases with no gene match: 11. This CDR3 region has 14 residues. Germline V lookup: CDR1 MNHEY, CDR2 SVGAGI. The CDR3: CASLERWGGNEQFF. In DNA form, the CDR3 reads TGTGCCAGCCTAGAAAGATGGGGGGGGAATGAGCAGTTCTTC.

This clone was counted between two and nine times. The chain carries TRBV12-3 or TRBV12-4 and TRBJ1-5; no clear D gene. Deletions cut 3 bases from V and 7 bases from J, with 7 bases between. The CDR3 spans 12 residues. The CDR3 protein is CASSFNIQPQHF. In DNA, the CDR3 is TGTGCCAGCAGTTTTAACATCCAGCCCCAGCATTTT.